This record looks at one T cell receptor (beta chain) sequence and its context. The data stem from a study of cytomegalovirus exposure and HLA in healthy donors. Trimming at V came to 4 bases and at J to 2 bases, leaving 2 bases not matched to a gene. CDR3 size: 16 residues. CDR1 is SGHRS, CDR2 YFSETQ, per germline. The PCR ran on 60 Vbeta and 13 Jbeta primers. Clones were read by immunoSEQ multiplex PCR, and TCRdb kept only the in-frame ones, dropping some. The data contain 100,000 to 150,000 clones, over 70% of them singletons. This TCR derives from a man between 40 and 49 years old in good health and CMV-seropositive. The J gene is TRBJ2-5, the V gene TRBV5-1; TRBD2 matches 16 bases. Sequenced input: PBMCs. The CDR3 here is CASSPGLAGGQETQYF. DNA for the CDR3: TGCGCCAGCAGCCCGGGACTAGCGGGAGGGCAAGAGACCCAGTACTTC.